This T cell receptor (beta chain) was observed in a study of control samples from healthy donors and cancer patients. With 0 bases removed from V and 5 bases from J, the gap between germline ends came to 19 bases. This CDR3 region has 18 residues. The germline V gene has CDR1 LGHDT and CDR2 YNNKEL (reference sequence). Using immunoSEQ multiplex PCR, the repertoire was profiled, and TCRdb retains in-frame clones only, with some absent. Of roughly 43,000 clones listed, 90% to 95% are singletons. The sequence was obtained from a man aged 55 to 70 in good health. Sequenced input: blood. The chain couples TRBV3-1 (or the pseudogene TRBV3-2) to TRBJ2-2; no firm D call. As DNA, the CDR3 is TGTGCCAGCAGCCAAGAATTGGGCGGTCCAGTTTTGACCGGGGAGCTGTTTTTT. Translation: CASSQELGGPVLTGELFF.